The 21 T cell receptor beta chains given below trace back to one sample, sequenced in a study of blood T cell repertoires in COVID-19. Sequenced by immunoSEQ multiplex PCR; TCRdb stores in-frame clones only, minus some. The profile shows fewer than 150,000 clones, roughly 87% of them singletons. Sequenced sample: peripheral blood. The receptors stem from a human donor in a cohort sampled during active COVID-19.

DNA of the CDR3: TGTGCCAGCCGGGACAGGGGGACAGATACGCAGTATTTT. As protein: CASRDRGTDTQYF. The gene calls are TRBV6-5 and TRBJ2-3, with TRBD1 matching over 11 bases. This CDR3 region has 13 residues. V trimming: 8 bases; J trimming: 3 bases; junction bases outside the gene matches: 1. CDR1 and CDR2 (germline): MNHEY, SVGAGI.

The chain uses TRBV7-6 and TRBJ2-1; 10 bases match TRBD2. With 5 bases clipped from V and 9 bases from J, the junction kept 16 bases outside the gene matches. There are 17 residues in the CDR3. Germline CDR1 SGHVS, CDR2 FNYEAQ. This chain's CDR3 is CASSSSPRASGSSEQFF. CDR3 nucleotides: TGTGCCAGCAGCAGCTCCCCGAGGGCTAGCGGGAGTAGTGAGCAGTTCTTC.

The chain employs TRBV6-5 and TRBJ2-7, with D tentatively TRBD1 (5 bases). Trimming shortened V by 2 bases and J by 1 base, and 9 bases separated the two germline ends. The CDR3 runs to 14 residues. Germline lookup yields CDR1 MNHEY and CDR2 SVGAGI. CDR3 DNA: TGTGCCAGCAGTTACAGAAGGGGATCCTACGAGCAGTACTTC. This encodes CASSYRRGSYEQYF.

DNA for the CDR3: TGTGCCAGCAGCTTAGGCCCGGGACAGGGAGAAGGAAACACCATATATTTT. Encoded protein: CASSLGPGQGEGNTIYF. The chain recombines TRBV7-2 with TRBJ1-3; 9 nucleotides align to TRBD1. The length of the CDR3 is 17 residues. Germline V lookup: CDR1 SGHTA, CDR2 FQGNSA. The V and J ends lost 1 base and 4 bases, in that order; junction bases with no gene match: 8. Full variable domain (remainder filled in from reference TRBV7-2 and TRBJ1-3): GAGVSQSPSNKVTEKGKDVELRCDPISGHTALYWYRQSLGQGLEFLIYFQGNSAPDKSGLPSDRFSAERTGGSVSTLTIQRTQQEDSAVYLCASSLGPGQGEGNTIYFGEGSWLTVV.

This chain uses TRBV19 with TRBJ1-2; tentatively, D is TRBD1 (5 bases). From germline, CDR1 is LNHDA and CDR2 SQIVND (reference sequence). The V gene lost 0 bases and the J gene lost 3 bases, with 11 bases spanning the gap. This CDR3 region has 15 residues. The CDR3 reads CASSIEMTEYYGYTF. The CDR3 region has the DNA TGTGCCAGTAGTATAGAAATGACAGAGTACTATGGCTACACCTTC.

The chain employs TRBV3-1 (or the pseudogene TRBV3-2) and TRBJ1-4; D not certain. The CDR3 extends over 12 amino acids. The germline CDR1 and CDR2 sequences are LGHDT and YNNKEL (reference sequence). V lost 1 base to trimming and J lost 7 bases, with 4 bases between them. The CDR3 reads CASSQGSEKLFF. The CDR3 DNA sequence: TGTGCCAGCAGCCAAGGTAGTGAAAAACTGTTTTTT.

J is TRBJ1-2 and V is TRBV9, with 8 bases fitting TRBD1. CDR1 SGDLS and CDR2 YYNGEE come from the germline V gene. There are 15 residues in the CDR3. V lost 0 bases and J lost 5; bases outside the gene matches: 6. CDR3 nucleotide sequence: TGTGCCAGCAGCGTAGAGTCAGGGGGCTCGTATGGCTACACCTTC. This encodes CASSVESGGSYGYTF.

In DNA, the CDR3 is TGTGCCAGCAGCCAAGATTGGGCGGGGCCCCGCGAGCAGTACTTC. Its translation is CASSQDWAGPREQYF. The chain links TRBV14 to TRBJ2-7, with a weak D call TRBD2 (6 bases). Per germline, CDR1 SGHDN and CDR2 FVKESK. The length of the CDR3 is 15 residues. V lost 0 bases, J lost 6 bases, and 15 bases lay in between.

This clone was detected only once. The chain has TRBV7-7 and TRBJ1-4; TRBD1 might be the D (6 bases). V lost 1 base and J 2 bases, leaving 14 bases between the germline ends. Germline CDR1 SSHAT, CDR2 FNYEAQ (reference sequence). CDR3 size: 17 residues. The CDR3 DNA reads TGTGCCAGCAGCTTAGGGCCAGGGGCCGGGACTAATGAAAAACTGTTTTTT. It translates to CASSLGPGAGTNEKLFF.

The genes are TRBV5-1 and TRBJ1-5; D remains unclear. Between the trimmed V and J ends, which lost 2 bases and 2 bases, there was a span of 8 bases. The CDR3 extends over 14 amino acids. Germline V CDR1 and CDR2: SGHRS, YFSETQ. The CDR3 loop reads CASSFSGGNQPQHF. The CDR3 bases are TGCGCCAGCAGCTTTTCCGGGGGCAATCAGCCCCAGCATTTT.

V usage is TRBV7-6 and J usage is TRBJ2-1, with 7 nucleotides matching TRBD2. V trimming: 2 bases; J trimming: 4 bases; junction bases outside the gene matches: 20. Germline CDR1 and CDR2: SGHVS and FNYEAQ. The CDR3 has 20 amino acids. The chain's CDR3 is CASSLRNPPPLGGPYNEQFF. The CDR3 bases are TGTGCCAGCAGCTTAAGAAATCCCCCGCCTCTGGGAGGGCCTTACAATGAGCAGTTCTTC.

The chain uses TRBV5-5 and TRBJ2-5, with a weak D call TRBD2 (6 bases). Germline assignment: CDR1 SGHKS and CDR2 YYEKEE (reference sequence). This CDR3 region has 15 residues. With 1 base removed from V and 4 bases from J, the gap between germline ends came to 14 bases. CDR3 residues: CASSLLSGLGETQYF. DNA for the CDR3: TGTGCCAGCAGCTTGCTATCGGGACTCGGAGAGACCCAGTACTTC.

The chain recombines TRBV3-1 (or the pseudogene TRBV3-2) with TRBJ1-4, with D maybe TRBD1 (6 bases). The CDR3 runs 17 residues. Per the germline V gene, CDR1 is LGHDT and CDR2 is YNNKEL (reference sequence). V lost 1 base to trimming and J lost 5 bases, with 17 bases between them. This CDR3 reads CASSQVRGGQRNEKLFF. The CDR3 nucleotides read TGTGCCAGCAGCCAAGTCAGGGGTGGCCAGCGAAATGAAAAACTGTTTTTT.

The rearrangement uses TRBV7-2 and TRBJ2-3; 8 bases are shared with TRBD2. From germline, CDR1 is SGHTA and CDR2 FQGNSA. This CDR3 has 16 residues. The trim removed 4 bases at V and 3 bases at J, leaving 9 bases unmatched. CDR3 sequence: CASSSPKREWTDTQYF. CDR3 bases: TGTGCCAGCAGCTCCCCAAAGCGGGAGTGGACAGATACGCAGTATTTT.

This CDR3 reads CASSGGPTSGATGELFF. The CDR3 DNA follows: TGTGCCAGCAGCGGGGGACCGACTAGCGGGGCAACCGGGGAGCTGTTTTTT. This chain links TRBV9 with TRBJ2-2, with 11 bases that match TRBD2. The germline gives CDR1 SGDLS, CDR2 YYNGEE. V trimming: 3 bases; J trimming: 5 bases; junction bases outside the gene matches: 9. The CDR3 extends over 17 amino acids.

The chain is built from TRBV6-5 and TRBJ1-1; 8 positions match TRBD1. The CDR3 loop spans 15 amino acids. Germline trimming cut 2 bases from V and 4 bases from J; bases unmatched to any gene: 6. Germline loops: CDR1 MNHEY, CDR2 SVGAGI. CDR3 coding DNA: TGTGCCAGCAGTTACCAGGGGGCGCAGGGCACTGAAGCTTTCTTT. This sequence encodes CASSYQGAQGTEAFF.

This clone was found once. The chain uses TRBV30 and TRBJ1-5; a possible D gene is TRBD1 (5 bases). CDR3 size: 18 residues. In germline, CDR1 is GTSNPN, CDR2 SVGIG (reference sequence). The germline V and J ends were trimmed by 0 bases and 7 bases, with 25 bases remaining between them. This CDR3 is CAWSVGRARAQWGQPQHF. The CDR3 nucleotides read TGTGCCTGGAGTGTAGGAAGGGCCAGGGCGCAATGGGGACAGCCCCAGCATTTT.

Comments on this clone: Other nucleotide sequences in the sample specify the same CDR3. The CDR3 is CASRVDRAHEQYF. The CDR3 DNA is TGTGCCAGTAGAGTGGACAGGGCCCACGAGCAGTACTTC. This chain links TRBV6-5 with TRBJ2-7; 8 bases are shared with TRBD1. V was clipped by 9 bases and J by 5 bases; unmatched bases: 9. In germline, CDR1 is MNHEY, CDR2 SVGAGI. CDR3 length: 13 residues.

The CDR3 region is CASSFRDRGRDEQFF. The CDR3 DNA reads TGTGCCAGCAGCTTCCGGGACAGGGGTAGGGATGAGCAGTTCTTC. V gene TRBV5-4 combines with J gene TRBJ2-1, with 10 bases identical to TRBD1. Germline CDR1 is SGHNT and CDR2 is YYREEE (reference sequence). The CDR3 contains 15 residues. V lost 2 bases and J lost 8; bases outside the gene matches: 7.

The chain couples TRBV28 to TRBJ2-5; D unresolved. With 4 bases removed from V and 5 bases from J, the gap between germline ends came to 17 bases. Germline V CDR1 and CDR2: MDHEN, SYDVKM. The CDR3 runs to 15 residues. The CDR3 DNA sequence: TGTGCCAGCAGTTCGACACCCTCCGGCAAGGAGACCCAGTACTTC. Amino acid sequence: CASSSTPSGKETQYF.

This chain joins TRBV7-3 and TRBJ1-1, with D perhaps matching TRBD1 (6 bases). V was trimmed by 5 bases and J by 2 bases, leaving 12 bases between them. Germline V gene data show CDR1 as SGHTA and CDR2 as FQGTGA. The CDR3 loop spans 14 amino acids. Written as DNA, the CDR3 is TGTGCCAGCAGCCCCGCAGGGGCCAACACTGAAGCTTTCTTT. This gives the protein CASSPAGANTEAFF. The entire variable domain, with the rest obtained from reference TRBV7-3 and TRBJ1-1, is as follows: GAGVSQTPSNKVTEKGKYVELRCDPISGHTALYWYRQSLGQGPEFLIYFQGTGAADDSGLPNDRFFAVRPEGSVSTLKIQRTERGDSAVYLCASSPAGANTEAFFGQGTRLTVV.